This TCR beta chain was retrieved from a study of response to subunit inactivated influenza vaccine. Study-wide results and caveats: It was suggested by the authors that few new T cells are recruited by each seasonal influenza vaccination.

Via MiXCR, TCRdb re-called the RT-PCR reads, giving one row per CDR3 protein. The table records some 190,000 distinct CDR3 sequences, about 15% of them present only once. This CDR3 is 16 amino acids long. CDR1 and CDR2 (germline): MNHEY, SMNVEV (reference sequence). V trimming: 5 bases; J trimming: 0 bases; junction bases outside the gene matches: 4. Regarding this clonotype: Its target is unknown.

V and J are TRBV27 and TRBJ2-2; the match to TRBD2 covers 9 bases. The specimen was CD8+ T cells sorted from PBMCs, collected around 5 days after vaccination. This TCR was sampled from a man aged 45 to 65 who received an inactivated influenza vaccine. The CDR3 reads CASSLLAGANTGELFF. The CDR3 DNA reads TGTGCCAGCAGTCTATTAGCGGGAGCGAACACCGGGGAGCTGTTTTTT.